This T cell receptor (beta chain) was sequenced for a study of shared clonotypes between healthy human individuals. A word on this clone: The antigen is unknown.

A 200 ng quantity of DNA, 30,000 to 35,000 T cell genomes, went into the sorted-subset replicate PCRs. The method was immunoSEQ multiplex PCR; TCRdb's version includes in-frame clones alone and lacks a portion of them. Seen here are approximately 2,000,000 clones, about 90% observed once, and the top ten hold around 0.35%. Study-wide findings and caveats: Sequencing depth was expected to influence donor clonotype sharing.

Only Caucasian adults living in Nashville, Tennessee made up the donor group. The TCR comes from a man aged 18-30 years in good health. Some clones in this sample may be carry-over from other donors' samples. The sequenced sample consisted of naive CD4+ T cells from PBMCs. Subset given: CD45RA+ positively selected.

CDR3 in DNA: TGTGCCAGCAGCGTCGACAGGGTTGGGACTGAAGCTTTCTTT. Its protein product is CASSVDRVGTEAFF. The chain links TRBV7-3 to TRBJ1-1; 7 bases align to TRBD1. The CDR3 length is 14 residues. The trim removed 5 bases at V and 5 bases at J, leaving 8 bases unmatched. Germline values: CDR1 SGHTA, CDR2 FQGTGA. Supplemented by reference TRBV7-3 and TRBJ1-1, the full variable domain reads GAGVSQTPSNKVTEKGKYVELRCDPISGHTALYWYRQSLGQGPEFLIYFQGTGAADDSGLPNDRFFAVRPEGSVSTLKIQRTERGDSAVYLCASSVDRVGTEAFFGQGTRLTVV.